This T cell receptor beta chain was obtained from a study of T-cell reconstitution after alpha-beta-depleted transplantation in children. To note about this clonotype: Its specificity is unknown.

TCRbeta library preparation incorporated unique molecular identifiers. MiXCR, applied by TCRdb to the PCR reads, yields one record per CDR3 protein. This repertoire shows 530,000 or so distinct CDR3 sequences, 20% to 30% found once; its top ten account for 30% to 45%. CDR3 length: 15 residues. Trimming took off 1 base at V and 0 bases at J, with 10 bases between the two ends. Germline V gene lookup returns CDR1 SGHKS and CDR2 YYEKEE (reference sequence). The study, taken as a whole, reports: Diversity and T-cell counts at one year after transplant derived mostly from new T cells. The study reportedly traced alpha-beta T cells about two months after transplant to several hundred expanded graft clones.

Source: PBMCs, taken before TCRalphabeta/CD19-depleted stem cell transplant. The sequence was obtained from a boy in the first two years of life with Wiskott-Aldrich syndrome, due to receive a stem cell transplant. The genes are TRBV5-5 and TRBJ1-2; D is unclear. The CDR3 bases are TGTGCCAGCAGCTTGCCAGGAGGTCCTAACTATGGCTACACCTTC. Protein: CASSLPGGPNYGYTF.